The 18 T cell receptor beta chains in this list originate from one sample, sequenced in a study of shared clonotypes between healthy human individuals (dated by TCRdb to 2020 to 2022). The library was made by the immunoSEQ multiplex PCR assay. TCRdb stores this immuneACCESS table with in-frame sequences only. Part of the clones is absent; in the studies checked, under half of the shortfall reflects unresolved V genes, and no reason is known for the rest. The sample includes 110,000 or so clones, with around 66% observed a single time. The top ten constitute 20% to 25% of the sample. The sequencing input was memory CD8+ T cells sorted from blood. The sample's cell subset or site label is to be understood as: CD45RO+ cells pooled with CCR7-negative TemRA cells. The receptors were sampled from a woman aged 25 to 39 in good health.

The CDR3 region is CATRLGGGTEAFF. Written as DNA, the CDR3 is TGTGCCACCCGCTTGGGGGGTGGCACTGAAGCTTTCTTT. The chain couples TRBV18 to TRBJ1-1, with D possibly being TRBD1 (5 bases). The germline V and J ends were trimmed by 10 bases and 4 bases, with 16 bases remaining between them. CDR1 is KGHSH and CDR2 is LQKENI in the germline V gene. The CDR3 totals 13 residues.

Comments on this clone: The same CDR3 arises from other DNA sequences in this sample as well. This rearrangement joins TRBV19 to TRBJ2-7; D remains ambiguous. The V gene's germline CDR1 is LNHDA and CDR2 SQIVND (reference sequence). CDR3 size: 10 residues. The CDR3 DNA reads as TGTGGAGGAATCCCCTACGAGCAGTACTTC. This codes for CGGIPYEQYF.

In its sample, this clone was seen a few times. The rearrangement joins TRBV29-1 to TRBJ1-3; D is possibly TRBD1 (5 bases). CDR1 SQVTM and CDR2 ANQGSEA come from the germline V gene. This CDR3 is 14 amino acids long. V shed 3 bases and J shed 2 bases, with 11 bases lying between them. CDR3 sequence: CSVDPGQAGNTIYF. The DNA for the CDR3 is TGCAGCGTTGATCCGGGGCAGGCTGGAAACACCATATATTTT.

This chain links TRBV6-5 with TRBJ1-5; possible D gene TRBD1, 5 bases. The CDR3 covers 15 residues. Germline CDR1 and CDR2: MNHEY and SVGAGI. Trimming shortened V by 2 bases and J by 4 bases, and 12 bases separated the two germline ends. The CDR3 is CASSYTQGWNQPQHF. CDR3 bases: TGTGCCAGCAGTTACACTCAGGGTTGGAATCAGCCCCAGCATTTT.

This chain links TRBV25-1 with TRBJ2-7, with D tentatively TRBD1 (6 bases). The CDR3 totals 13 residues. The V end was cut by 5 bases, the J end by 3 bases, with 11 bases between. CDR1 is MGHDK and CDR2 is SYGVNS in the germline V gene. CDR3 nucleotides: TGTGCCAGCAGTTCTAAGGACAGCTACGAGCAGTACTTC. Amino acids: CASSSKDSYEQYF.

V usage is TRBV4-1 and J usage is TRBJ2-7; D is perhaps TRBD2 (5 bases). The germline V gene has CDR1 MGHRA and CDR2 YSYEKL. CDR3 length: 16 amino acids. V shed 3 bases and J shed 2 bases, with 17 bases lying between them. The CDR3, as DNA: TGCGCCAGCAGCCAGGTCGACGGGATAGGGACCTACGAGCAGTACTTC. Its protein product is CASSQVDGIGTYEQYF.

This clone was counted once. The rearrangement links TRBV4-2 to TRBJ2-5; tentative D call: TRBD1 (5 bases). Germline-derived CDR1 and CDR2 are LGHNA and YNFKEQ. The CDR3 is 14 amino acids. The V end lost 1 base, the J end lost 6 bases, and 12 bases lay between the germline ends. CDR3 nucleotides: TGTGCCAGCAGCCAAGGAATTCAGGGTCAGACCCAGTACTTC. Its protein product is CASSQGIQGQTQYF.

The V and J genes are TRBV20-1 and TRBJ2-3; no clear D. This CDR3 region has 11 residues. Germline values: CDR1 DFQATT, CDR2 SNEGSKA (reference sequence). Trimming stripped 1 base from V and 11 bases from J, with 10 bases between. The CDR3 sequence: CSARGGLGQYF. Here the CDR3 DNA reads TGCAGTGCTAGAGGGGGTCTGGGGCAGTATTTT.

This sequence joins TRBV9 and TRBJ1-1; D may be TRBD1 (6 bases). CDR1 SGDLS and CDR2 YYNGEE come from the germline V gene. V dropped 0 bases and J dropped 1 base, with 10 bases sitting between them. The CDR3 has 15 amino acids. The CDR3 here is CASSVVPGENTEAFF. DNA for the CDR3: TGTGCCAGCAGCGTAGTCCCAGGGGAGAACACTGAAGCTTTCTTT.

This clone has only one observation. The chain employs TRBV28 and TRBJ2-1; 10 bases align to TRBD2. V was clipped by 6 bases and J by 6 bases; unmatched bases: 8. This CDR3 is built from 15 residues. Germline loops: CDR1 MDHEN, CDR2 SYDVKM. CDR3 residues: CASSNLAGDLNEQFF. DNA of the CDR3: TGTGCCAGCAGCAACCTAGCGGGAGATCTCAATGAGCAGTTCTTC.

This clone was observed at least ten times. This chain connects TRBV28 to TRBJ2-7; 12 bases are a match to TRBD2. This CDR3 has 15 residues. Germline lookup yields CDR1 MDHEN and CDR2 SYDVKM. With V trimmed by 4 bases and J by 2 bases, 3 bases remained unmatched. Here the CDR3 DNA reads TGTGCCAGCAGTTCCCTAGCGGGAGGGCCCTACGAGCAGTACTTC. This encodes CASSSLAGGPYEQYF.

The sample holds many counts of this clone. This rearrangement joins TRBV11-2 to TRBJ2-7, with 8 bases identical to TRBD1. Losses at the gene ends were 3 bases for V and 3 bases for J; bases not matched to a gene: 7. This CDR3 is built from 15 residues. Germline V gene lookup returns CDR1 SGHAT and CDR2 FQNNGV. The chain's CDR3 is CASSFRQGQFYEQYF. CDR3 sequence (DNA): TGTGCCAGCAGCTTTAGACAGGGGCAATTCTACGAGCAGTACTTC.

V and J are TRBV27 and TRBJ2-7; D may be TRBD1 or TRBD2 (5 bases each). The germline CDR1 and CDR2 sequences are MNHEY and SMNVEV (reference sequence). Trimming shortened V by 4 bases and J by 3 bases, and 10 bases separated the two germline ends. The CDR3 extends over 13 amino acids. The chain's CDR3 is CASSSGAFYEQYF. As DNA, the CDR3 is TGTGCCAGCAGTTCCGGGGCCTTCTACGAGCAGTACTTC.

The chain couples TRBV2 to TRBJ2-7, with 9 nucleotides matching TRBD1. V lost 6 bases to trimming and J lost 6 bases; unmatched junction nucleotides: 15. The germline V gene has CDR1 SNHLY and CDR2 FYNNEI. CDR3 size: 16 residues. In nucleotides, the CDR3 is TGTGCCAGCAGGGCGGGACAGGGAAGTCATTTCAGCGAGCAGTACTTC. Protein sequence: CASRAGQGSHFSEQYF.

This rearrangement joins TRBV2 to TRBJ2-7; perhaps TRBD2 as D (6 bases). Germline V gives CDR1 SNHLY, CDR2 FYNNEI. Between the trimmed V and J ends, which lost 6 bases and 5 bases, there was a span of 17 bases. This CDR3 is 14 amino acids long. CDR3 amino acids: CASSPVGGFNEQYF. CDR3 in DNA: TGTGCCAGCAGCCCAGTAGGAGGGTTCAACGAGCAGTACTTC.

The rearrangement uses TRBV2 and TRBJ1-5; D call uncertain. The length of the CDR3 is 14 residues. The V gene lost 1 base and the J gene lost 2 bases, with 6 bases spanning the gap. The germline gives CDR1 SNHLY, CDR2 FYNNEI. The CDR3 DNA is TGTGCCAGCAGTGAAGAAGGCGGCAATCAGCCCCAGCATTTT. It yields the protein CASSEEGGNQPQHF.

This sequence joins TRBV27 and TRBJ2-2; possibly TRBD1 for D (6 bases). Germline CDR1 MNHEY, CDR2 SMNVEV (reference sequence). This CDR3 spans 14 amino acids. The ends were cut back, 4 bases at V and 9 bases at J, with 15 bases in the middle. Here the CDR3 reads CASSSGTSVRELFF. CDR3 in DNA: TGTGCCAGCAGTTCCGGGACATCCGTCAGGGAGCTGTTTTTT.

The V gene is TRBV14, the J gene TRBJ2-3; no definite D call. V was cut by 2 bases and J by 2 bases, with 5 bases left in between. CDR3 size: 13 residues. Per germline, CDR1 SGHDN and CDR2 FVKESK. The CDR3 is CASSQFNTDTQYF. Here the CDR3 DNA reads TGTGCCAGCAGCCAATTCAACACAGATACGCAGTATTTT. The full variable domain, completed using reference TRBV14 and TRBJ2-3, is EAGVTQFPSHSVIEKGQTVTLRCDPISGHDNLYWYRRVMGKEIKFLLHFVKESKQDESGMPNNRFLAERTGGTYSTLKVQPAELEDSGVYFCASSQFNTDTQYFGPGTRLTVL.